This entry describes one T cell receptor beta chain. CD45RO-negative, CCR7-selected cells formed the naive CD8 fraction, which excluded terminally differentiated effector memory CD45RA+ cells. The protocol was immunoSEQ multiplex PCR, while the TCRdb copy is restricted to in-frame clones and leaves out a portion. The profile shows over 2 million clones, around 96% of them singletons. The germline gives CDR1 MNHNY, CDR2 SVGAGI (reference sequence). V was shortened by 5 bases and J by 1 base, with 11 bases between the two germline ends. This CDR3 region has 14 residues. These data are taken from a study of shared clonotypes between healthy human individuals.

The chain couples TRBV6-6 to TRBJ1-1; D unclear. Sequencing was done on a sample of naive CD8+ T cells sorted from blood. This clonotype was obtained from a man aged 18 to 29 in good health. The CDR3, as DNA: TGTGCCAGCAGTGACGGACTACAGAACACTGAAGCTTTCTTT. It yields the protein CASSDGLQNTEAFF.